These 3 T cell receptor beta chains were sequenced from one sample in a study of tumor-infiltrating lymphocytes in primary liver carcinoma. A constant-region primer served to make TCR beta cDNA from roughly 500 ng total RNA. Libraries for TCR beta were built through three nested multiplex PCR rounds, which together made up a slightly modified ARM-PCR procedure. Running ten to eleven cycles apiece, the first two PCR rounds relied on TRBV1-TRBV30 forward primers together with a C-beta reverse primer. TCRdb ran MiXCR on the multiplex PCR reads and lists one entry per CDR3 protein. The sample includes some 87,000 distinct CDR3 sequences, 55% to 75% seen only once; the top ten take more than 25%. From unsorted bulk tissue weighing about 20-32 mg, DNA and RNA were co-extracted. The sequenced sample consisted of tumor-adjacent normal liver tissue. The receptors stem from a man aged 35-49 years with primary liver carcinoma and hepatitis B virus infection.

This clonotype was observed at least ten times. V gene TRBV30 combines with J gene TRBJ2-5, with D possibly being TRBD1 or TRBD2 (5 bases each). Between the trimmed V and J ends, which lost 5 bases and 6 bases, there was a span of 13 bases. CDR3 length: 12 residues. The germline V gene encodes CDR1 GTSNPN and CDR2 SVGIG (reference sequence). The CDR3 reads CAWGRVGQTQYF. Written as DNA, the CDR3 is TGTGCCTGGGGACGGGTGGGACAGACCCAGTACTTC.

With respect to this clonotype: Without the conserved terminal phenylalanine or tryptophan, this CDR3 likely stems from a read error. This rearrangement joins TRBV11-2 to TRBJ2-1; 9 bases are shared with TRBD2. This CDR3 comprises 16 residues. Trimming at V came to 4 bases and at J to 4 bases, leaving 8 bases not matched to a gene. Per germline, CDR1 SGHAT and CDR2 FQNNGV. The CDR3 sequence: CASSSQAGGSYNEQFS. The CDR3 DNA is TGTGCCAGCAGCTCCCAAGCGGGAGGCAGTTACAATGAGCAGTTCTCC.

For this clonotype: Since a much larger clone is just one base distant, this may be a read error. The rearrangement links TRBV5-5 to TRBJ2-3; D perhaps matches TRBD2 (6 bases). CDR3 length equals 12 residues. Germline CDR1 SGHKS, CDR2 YYEKEE (reference sequence). For the CDR3, the DNA is TGTGTCAGCAGTAGGAGGGATAATACGCAGTATTTT. It yields the protein CVSSRRDNTQYF.